This T cell receptor beta chain was recovered during a study of CD8 T cells in Susac syndrome. Trimming pared 1 base from V and 5 bases from J, leaving 9 bases between. Germline V gene data show CDR1 as SGHDT and CDR2 as YYEEEE. This CDR3 comprises 14 residues. RNA was extracted with the RNeasy kit, and a quantity of roughly 0.45 to 1 ug was reverse transcribed using random hexamers. Coverage of TCR beta CDR3 amplification by immunoSEQ multiplex PCR extended to 54 Vbeta and 13 Jbeta. TCRdb used MiXCR to reprocess the immunoSEQ multiplex PCR reads, holding one entry per CDR3 protein. In the table there are 250,000 to 350,000 distinct CDR3 sequences, 70% to 90% of which are singletons. Sequencing targeted TCR beta in blood CD8+ and CD4+ T cells. Both CD4+ and CD8+ T cells were negatively isolated, and TEMRA cells underwent FACS enrichment.

This TCR was sampled from a human donor with multiple sclerosis. The chain couples TRBV5-6 to TRBJ2-2; D is unresolved. The sequencing input was CD8+ T cells from PBMCs. The CDR3 is CASSLMSLTGELFF. For the CDR3, the DNA is TGTGCCAGCAGCTTGATGTCTCTAACCGGGGAGCTGTTTTTT.